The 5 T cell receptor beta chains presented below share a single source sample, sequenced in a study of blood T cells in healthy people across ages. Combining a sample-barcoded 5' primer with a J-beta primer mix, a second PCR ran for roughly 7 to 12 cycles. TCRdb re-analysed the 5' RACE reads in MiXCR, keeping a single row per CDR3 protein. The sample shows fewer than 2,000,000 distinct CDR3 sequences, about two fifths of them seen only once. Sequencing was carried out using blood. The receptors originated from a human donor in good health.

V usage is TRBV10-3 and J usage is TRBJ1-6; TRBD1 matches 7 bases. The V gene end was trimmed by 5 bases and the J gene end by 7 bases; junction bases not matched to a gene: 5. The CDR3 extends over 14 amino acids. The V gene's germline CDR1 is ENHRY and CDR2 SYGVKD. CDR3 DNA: TGTGCCATCAGTTGGGACAGACCGAATTCACCCCTCCACTTT. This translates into CAISWDRPNSPLHF.

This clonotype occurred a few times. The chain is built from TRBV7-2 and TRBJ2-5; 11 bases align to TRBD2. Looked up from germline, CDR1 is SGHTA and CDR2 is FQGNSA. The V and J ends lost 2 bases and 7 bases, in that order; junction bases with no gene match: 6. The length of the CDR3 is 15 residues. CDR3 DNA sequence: TGTGCCAGCAGCTTATTAGCGGGGGGGCGGGGGACCCAGTACTTC. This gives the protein CASSLLAGGRGTQYF.

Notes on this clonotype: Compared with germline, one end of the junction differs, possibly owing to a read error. The DNA of the CDR3 is TGCGCCGGCAGCCTCGGGACTTTGCAAGAGACCCAGTACTTC. Protein: CAGSLGTLQETQYF. The chain has TRBV4-1 and TRBJ2-5; the D gene is possibly TRBD2 (6 bases). Germline V lookup: CDR1 MGHRA, CDR2 YSYEKL. This CDR3 comprises 14 residues.

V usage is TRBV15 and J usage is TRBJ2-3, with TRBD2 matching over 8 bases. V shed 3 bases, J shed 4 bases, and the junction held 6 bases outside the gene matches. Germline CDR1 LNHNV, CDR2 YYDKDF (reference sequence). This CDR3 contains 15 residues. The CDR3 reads CATSREAGVADTQYF. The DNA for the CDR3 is TGTGCCACCAGCAGGGAAGCGGGAGTGGCAGATACGCAGTATTTT.

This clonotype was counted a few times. CDR3 DNA: TGTGCCAGCAGCCAAGGTATCAAGAGAATGTCTGGGGGATACGAGCAGTACTTC. This encodes CASSQGIKRMSGGYEQYF. The V call is TRBV4-2, the J call TRBJ2-5; possibly TRBD1 or TRBD2 for D (5 bases each). The J call may be in error: the DNA end matches TRBJ2-7 better. CDR1 is LGHNA and CDR2 is YNFKEQ in the germline V gene. The CDR3 is made up of 18 amino acids.